The clone carrying this T cell receptor (beta chain) was recorded only once. The antigen remains undetermined. The sample comes from a study of cytotoxic CD8 clonotypes in ibrutinib-treated CLL. Study-level points and caveats: Progressing patients had sampling times that differed from those of sustained-remission patients. Clonality (at baseline) was higher than in age-matched healthy donors and tracked circulating CD8+ T-cell counts.

V lost 5 bases and J 0 bases, leaving 17 bases between the germline ends. The germline V gene encodes CDR1 SEHNR and CDR2 FQNEAQ (reference sequence). The CDR3 covers 17 residues. The method was immunoSEQ multiplex PCR; TCRdb's version includes in-frame clones alone and lacks a portion of them. The sample lists over 250,000 clones; approximately 79% were seen once. The sample was PBMCs, taken at disease progression, from a patient treated with ibrutinib. The V gene is TRBV7-9, the J gene TRBJ2-4; TRBD1 is a possible D gene (6 bases). The sequence was obtained from a human donor with chronic lymphocytic leukemia. The CDR3 region has the DNA TGTGCCAGCAGCCCTCCTCTTACAGGGAAAGCCAAAAACATTCAGTACTTC. This codes for CASSPPLTGKAKNIQYF.